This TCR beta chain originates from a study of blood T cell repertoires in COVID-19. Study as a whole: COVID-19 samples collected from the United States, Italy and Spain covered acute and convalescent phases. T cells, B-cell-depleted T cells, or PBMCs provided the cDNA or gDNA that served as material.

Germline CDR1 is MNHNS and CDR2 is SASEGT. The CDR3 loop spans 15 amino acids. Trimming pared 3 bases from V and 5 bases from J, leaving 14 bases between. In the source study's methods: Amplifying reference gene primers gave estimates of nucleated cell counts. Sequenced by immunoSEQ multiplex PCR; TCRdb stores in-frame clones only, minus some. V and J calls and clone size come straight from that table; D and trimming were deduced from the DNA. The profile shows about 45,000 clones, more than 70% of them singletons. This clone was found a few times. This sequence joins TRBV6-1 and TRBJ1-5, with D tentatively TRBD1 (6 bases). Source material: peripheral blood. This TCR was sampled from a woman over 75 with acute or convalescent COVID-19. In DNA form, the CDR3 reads TGTGCCAGCAGTGAGAGGGACAACCGAGATCAGCCCCAGCATTTT. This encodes CASSERDNRDQPQHF.